These 32 T cell receptor beta chains were sequenced from one sample in a study of radiation and T cells in renal cell carcinoma. Only in-frame clones appear in the TCRdb table, and some are missing; sequencing was by immunoSEQ multiplex PCR. In the table there are over 85,000 clones, 85% of which are singletons. Time point: blood 4 weeks post-SBRT, at nephrectomy. Indicated treatment: 15 Gy SBRT to primary tumor, nephrectomy 4 weeks later. The sequenced sample was blood, obtained from a patient whose treatment included radiotherapy and nephrectomy. All receptors come from a man between 45 and 60 years old with renal cell carcinoma.

The V call is TRBV4-2, the J call TRBJ2-5; maybe TRBD1 (6 bases). CDR1 is LGHNA and CDR2 is YNFKEQ in the germline V gene. The germline V and J ends were trimmed by 1 base and 1 base, with 10 bases remaining between them. The length of the CDR3 is 15 residues. The CDR3 is CASSQGQGRQETQYF. The DNA for the CDR3 is TGTGCCAGCAGCCAAGGGCAGGGGCGCCAAGAGACCCAGTACTTC.

V usage is TRBV7-9 and J usage is TRBJ2-7, with D perhaps TRBD1 or TRBD2 (6 bases each). CDR1 and CDR2 from the germline V gene are SEHNR and FQNEAQ (reference sequence). Trimming took off 3 bases at V and 0 bases at J, with 12 bases between the two ends. CDR3 length: 15 amino acids. This CDR3 reads CASSLKGGSSYEQYF. CDR3 sequence (DNA): TGTGCCAGCAGCTTGAAGGGGGGCAGCTCCTACGAGCAGTACTTC.

By share, this clone counts as medium-sized (0.01 to 0.1%). The CDR3 nucleotides read TGTGCCAGCAGTTCCGATTACTTCTCTGGAAACACCATATATTTT. Translated, it gives CASSSDYFSGNTIYF. V usage is TRBV7-2 and J usage is TRBJ1-3; D not certain. V was trimmed by 6 bases and J by 0 bases, leaving 12 bases between them. Germline CDR1 SGHTA, CDR2 FQGNSA. The CDR3 spans 15 residues.

This clone was counted a few times. The genes are TRBV5-4 and TRBJ2-3; TRBD2 aligns across 12 bases. Germline lookup yields CDR1 SGHNT and CDR2 YYREEE (reference sequence). Trimming at V came to 1 base and at J to 2 bases, leaving 5 bases not matched to a gene. This CDR3 has 17 amino acids. CDR3 residues: CASSLRLAGGPTDTQYF. The CDR3 DNA sequence: TGTGCCAGCAGCTTGCGGCTAGCGGGGGGGCCCACAGATACGCAGTATTTT.

This clone was recorded once. The chain employs TRBV6-5 and TRBJ1-1, with TRBD1 matching 9 bases. With 5 bases clipped from V and 4 bases from J, the junction kept 5 bases outside the gene matches. CDR3 length: 14 amino acids. Germline-derived CDR1 and CDR2 are MNHEY and SVGAGI. The chain's CDR3 is CASSLGQGSTEAFF. The CDR3 DNA reads as TGTGCCAGCAGTCTCGGACAGGGGAGCACTGAAGCTTTCTTT.

This rearrangement joins TRBV27 to TRBJ2-3, with D possibly being TRBD2 (5 bases). The V and J ends lost 4 bases and 8 bases respectively, with 16 bases between them. Per germline, CDR1 MNHEY and CDR2 SMNVEV (reference sequence). CDR3 length: 14 amino acids. CDR3 sequence reads: CASSSTRPAGTQYF. CDR3 in DNA: TGTGCCAGCAGTTCGACCCGGCCGGCGGGTACGCAGTATTTT.

J is TRBJ1-2 and V is TRBV30; possible D gene TRBD1, 5 bases. V gave up 4 bases and J gave up 4 bases, with 22 bases separating them. The CDR3 extends over 16 amino acids. The germline gives CDR1 GTSNPN, CDR2 SVGIG (reference sequence). The CDR3 coding sequence is TGTGCCTGGATCCAGAAGACACGGGACGTTAGCTATGGCTACACCTTC. Its protein is CAWIQKTRDVSYGYTF.

The V call is TRBV28, the J call TRBJ2-7; no firm D call. V was clipped by 7 bases and J by 0 bases, with 7 bases between them. The CDR3 has 12 amino acids. CDR1 MDHEN and CDR2 SYDVKM come from the germline V gene. In nucleotides, the CDR3 is TGTGCCAGCAAATCGAACTCCTACGAGCAGTACTTC. Its protein is CASKSNSYEQYF. The complete variable domain, with remaining parts taken from reference TRBV28 and TRBJ2-7, reads DVKVTQSSRYLVKRTGEKVFLECVQDMDHENMFWYRQDPGLGLRLIYFSYDVKMKEKGDIPEGYSVSREKKERFSLILESASTNQTSMYLCASKSNSYEQYFGPGTRLTVT.

The chain couples TRBV11-2 to TRBJ2-5; 10 nucleotides align to TRBD2. The V gene end was trimmed by 6 bases and the J gene end by 5 bases; junction bases not matched to a gene: 6. This CDR3 has 14 residues. Germline V gene data show CDR1 as SGHAT and CDR2 as FQNNGV. Written as DNA, the CDR3 is TGTGCCAGCAGGCTAGCGGGAGAGGGGGAGACCCAGTACTTC. Residues: CASRLAGEGETQYF.

The CDR3 DNA is TGCGCCAGCAGCCAAAGGGACACCCTCTACGAGCAGTACTTC. Amino acids: CASSQRDTLYEQYF. The rearrangement joins TRBV4-1 to TRBJ2-7, with D perhaps TRBD1 (6 bases). Between the trimmed V and J ends, which lost 2 bases and 3 bases, there was a span of 11 bases. Germline V gives CDR1 MGHRA, CDR2 YSYEKL. The CDR3 totals 14 residues.

The chain has TRBV7-3 and TRBJ1-2; D gene ambiguous. This CDR3 comprises 17 residues. Germline V CDR1 and CDR2: SGHTA, FQGTGA. V was shortened by 2 bases and J by 0 bases, with 16 bases between the two germline ends. CDR3 sequence (DNA): TGTGCCAGCAGCTTAGGTCACGGTGAGCCCCCTAACTATGGCTACACCTTC. Translation gives CASSLGHGEPPNYGYTF.

The genes are TRBV5-5 and TRBJ2-3; D possibly matches TRBD1 or TRBD2 (5 bases each). The CDR3 totals 15 residues. Trimming removed 1 base at V and 2 bases at J, with 11 bases between. Germline lookup yields CDR1 SGHKS and CDR2 YYEKEE (reference sequence). CDR3 sequence (DNA): TGTGCCAGCAGCTTGAGGGGAGTACTCACAGATACGCAGTATTTT. It specifies CASSLRGVLTDTQYF. The variable domain in full, with the rest retrieved from reference TRBV5-5 and TRBJ2-3, is DAGVTQSPTHLIKTRGQQVTLRCSPISGHKSVSWYQQVLGQGPQFIFQYYEKEERGRGNFPDRFSARQFPNYSSELNVNALLLGDSALYLCASSLRGVLTDTQYFGPGTRLTVL.

The V and J genes are TRBV7-2 and TRBJ2-7; 8 bases line up with TRBD2. There are 16 residues in the CDR3. J lost 2 bases, V lost 5 bases, and 11 bases had no gene match. CDR1 SGHTA and CDR2 FQGNSA come from the germline V gene. CDR3: CASSTGGREPTYEQYF. The CDR3 DNA follows: TGTGCCAGCAGCACGGGAGGGAGGGAACCGACCTACGAGCAGTACTTC.

The CDR3 region is CASSLWDRTGELFF. Written as DNA, the CDR3 is TGTGCCAGCAGCTTATGGGACCGAACCGGGGAGCTGTTTTTT. The chain uses TRBV7-3 and TRBJ2-2; the D call may be TRBD1 or TRBD2 (5 bases each). The CDR3 extends over 14 amino acids. The germline V gene has CDR1 SGHTA and CDR2 FQGTGA. V lost 2 bases and J lost 5, with 9 bases in between.

V usage is TRBV6-1 and J usage is TRBJ1-5, with 7 bases identical to TRBD1. CDR3 size: 15 residues. Per the germline V gene, CDR1 is MNHNS and CDR2 is SASEGT. With V trimmed by 3 bases and J by 7 bases, 9 bases remained unmatched. CDR3 protein: CASSDRDSGRQPQHF. CDR3 DNA sequence: TGTGCCAGCAGTGATAGGGACAGTGGGCGCCAGCCCCAGCATTTT.

V and J are TRBV5-4 and TRBJ2-7; 7 bases match TRBD1. Germline trimming cut 3 bases from V and 5 bases from J; bases unmatched to any gene: 8. CDR1 is SGHNT and CDR2 is YYREEE in the germline V gene (reference sequence). The CDR3 contains 14 residues. CDR3 amino acids: CASSSPTGNDEQYF. CDR3 sequence (DNA): TGTGCCAGCAGCTCCCCGACAGGGAACGACGAGCAGTACTTC.

The rearrangement links TRBV5-1 to TRBJ2-3, with D unclear. The CDR3 length is 15 residues. Trimming shortened V by 1 base and J by 3 bases, and 12 bases separated the two germline ends. Germline lookup yields CDR1 SGHRS and CDR2 YFSETQ. CDR3 region: CASSLSGQFTDTQYF. CDR3 in DNA: TGCGCCAGCAGCTTGAGTGGGCAGTTTACAGATACGCAGTATTTT. Full variable domain (missing parts from reference TRBV5-1 and TRBJ2-3): KAGVTQTPRYLIKTRGQQVTLSCSPISGHRSVSWYQQTPGQGLQFLFEYFSETQRNKGNFPGRFSGRQFSNSRSEMNVSTLELGDSALYLCASSLSGQFTDTQYFGPGTRLTVL.

This chain joins TRBV30 and TRBJ2-6, with D possibly matching TRBD2 (6 bases). Trimming removed 3 bases at V and 2 bases at J, with 11 bases between. CDR1 GTSNPN and CDR2 SVGIG come from the germline V gene (reference sequence). The CDR3 sequence is 15 residues long. The CDR3 DNA is TGTGCCTGGAGCGGGGGTAGGCCTGGGGCCAACGTCCTGACTTTC. Translated, it gives CAWSGGRPGANVLTF.

This clone was counted at least ten times. The V and J genes are TRBV30 and TRBJ1-3, with 9 bases that match TRBD1. Germline CDR1 is GTSNPN and CDR2 is SVGIG (reference sequence). V dropped 3 bases and J dropped 0; count of bases not matched to a gene: 3. This CDR3 comprises 15 residues. As DNA, the CDR3 is TGTGCCTGGAGAAGGGACAGGGCCTCTGGAAACACCATATATTTT. It yields the protein CAWRRDRASGNTIYF.

The V and J genes are TRBV6-4 and TRBJ2-7; TRBD2 matches at 13 bases. The J segment lost 2 bases and the V segment lost 5 bases, leaving 9 bases of the junction unmatched. The CDR3 length is 17 residues. Per the germline V gene, CDR1 is MRHNA and CDR2 is SNTAGT. The chain's CDR3 is CASSLNLGLAGAYEQYF. The CDR3 DNA reads as TGTGCCAGCAGTCTCAACTTAGGACTAGCGGGGGCCTACGAGCAGTACTTC.

This clone occurred once. The chain links TRBV7-2 to TRBJ2-1; either TRBD1 or TRBD2 may fit D (6 bases each). The germline CDR1 and CDR2 sequences are SGHTA and FQGNSA. This CDR3 contains 13 residues. Trimming shortened V by 2 bases and J by 6 bases, and 8 bases separated the two germline ends. The CDR3 sequence is CASSLRGANEQFF. The CDR3 DNA reads TGTGCCAGCAGCTTAAGGGGGGCCAATGAGCAGTTCTTC.

The V call is TRBV6-6, the J call TRBJ1-5, with TRBD1 matching 7 bases. This CDR3 is 16 amino acids long. CDR1 MNHNY and CDR2 SVGAGI come from the germline V gene (reference sequence). V dropped 4 bases and J dropped 5; count of bases not matched to a gene: 11. The CDR3 region is CASSLGGQLEHQPQHF. DNA of the CDR3: TGTGCCAGCAGTTTAGGGGGCCAGCTGGAACATCAGCCCCAGCATTTT.

The rearrangement links TRBV4-3 to TRBJ2-1, with TRBD2 matching 14 bases. Trimming took 1 base from V and 1 from J; bases not matched to a gene: 3. Germline CDR1 LGHNA, CDR2 YSLEER. The CDR3 loop spans 18 amino acids. CDR3 loop: CASSQVGLAGESYNEQFF. CDR3 bases: TGCGCCAGCAGCCAAGTGGGACTAGCGGGGGAATCCTACAATGAGCAGTTCTTC.

This sequence joins TRBV10-1 and TRBJ2-3; TRBD2 matches at 8 bases. V shed 0 bases and J 4 bases; nucleotides not matched to a gene: 3. Germline-derived CDR1 and CDR2 are WNHNN and SYGVQD (reference sequence). The CDR3 extends over 15 amino acids. The CDR3 is CASSESGLGADTQYF. In DNA form, the CDR3 reads TGCGCCAGCAGTGAGTCGGGACTAGGGGCAGATACGCAGTATTTT.

In the case of this clone: Likely a read error: the CDR3 ends without its conserved phenylalanine or tryptophan. This sequence joins TRBV30 and TRBJ1-2; the match to TRBD1 covers 7 bases. Germline-derived CDR1 and CDR2 are GTSNPN and SVGIG (reference sequence). With 3 bases clipped from V and 5 bases from J, the junction kept 12 bases outside the gene matches. This CDR3 comprises 15 residues. CDR3 in DNA: TGTGCCTGGAGGCCTGCAGGGACAGCTGAGTATGGCTACACCCTC. It specifies CAWRPAGTAEYGYTL.

This clone appeared once. This sequence joins TRBV2 and TRBJ2-3; no clear D gene. V lost 5 bases and J lost 0, with 18 bases in between. Germline V gene sequence: CDR1 SNHLY, CDR2 FYNNEI. The CDR3 contains 17 residues. The CDR3 protein is CASSPTPFSVSTDTQYF. CDR3 bases: TGTGCCAGCAGTCCAACCCCCTTTTCTGTAAGCACAGATACGCAGTATTTT.

The chain carries TRBV6-5 and TRBJ2-5; no reliable D call. The length of the CDR3 is 12 residues. The germline V gene has CDR1 MNHEY and CDR2 SVGAGI. Trimming took 4 bases from V and 2 from J, leaving 5 bases between them. DNA for the CDR3: TGTGCCAGCAGTTTGGTGCAAGAGACCCAGTACTTC. The encoded protein is CASSLVQETQYF.

This rearrangement joins TRBV14 to TRBJ2-5, with 9 nucleotides matching TRBD1. The CDR3 contains 15 residues. V was clipped by 3 bases and J by 6 bases; unmatched bases: 8. Germline assignment: CDR1 SGHDN and CDR2 FVKESK. The CDR3 DNA reads TGTGCCAGCAGCCAGACGACAGGGGGGTTGAAGACCCAGTACTTC. Translation gives CASSQTTGGLKTQYF.

The V call is TRBV14, the J call TRBJ2-1, with D possibly TRBD1 on 6 matching bases. The CDR3 is 14 residues long. Looked up from germline, CDR1 is SGHDN and CDR2 is FVKESK. Trimming removed 3 bases at V and 10 bases at J, with 16 bases between. The CDR3 loop is CASSQSQGPWEQFF. Here the CDR3 DNA reads TGTGCCAGCAGCCAGTCTCAGGGGCCGTGGGAGCAGTTCTTC.

V is TRBV5-1 and J is TRBJ2-5; 7 nucleotides align to TRBD2. The CDR3 length is 15 residues. Germline trimming cut 0 bases from V and 5 bases from J; bases unmatched to any gene: 7. Germline CDR1 SGHRS, CDR2 YFSETQ. The CDR3: CASSLGASGEETQYF. Here the CDR3 DNA reads TGCGCCAGCAGCTTGGGTGCTAGCGGAGAGGAGACCCAGTACTTC.

This clone was recorded a few times. The chain recombines TRBV28 with TRBJ1-5; D unclear. Between the trimmed V and J ends, which lost 2 bases and 9 bases, there was a span of 14 bases. The CDR3 extends over 14 amino acids. Germline loops: CDR1 MDHEN, CDR2 SYDVKM. In DNA, the CDR3 is TGTGCCAGCAGTTTAAGTAACAGCCCTAGGCCCCAGCATTTT. Translation: CASSLSNSPRPQHF.

This clone was found a few times. The chain couples TRBV30 to TRBJ2-7, with D tentatively TRBD2 (6 bases). CDR3 length: 13 amino acids. V lost 2 bases and J lost 2, with 10 bases in between. Per the germline V gene, CDR1 is GTSNPN and CDR2 is SVGIG (reference sequence). DNA for the CDR3: TGTGCCTGGAGTTCGGGGGTGACCTACGAGCAGTACTTC. This codes for CAWSSGVTYEQYF.